This T cell receptor (beta chain) was recovered during a study of early T cells in non-severe SARS-CoV-2 infection. Study summary: The chains were unpaired, and the sequenced material was bulk RNA from unsorted whole blood.

This clonotype showed up just a few times. Its specificity is unknown. There are 15 residues in the CDR3. Study-wide results and limits: VDJdb-based annotation leaned toward anti-spike CD8 responses and missed private and CD4 specificities.

The TCR library protocol was used to attach unique molecular identifiers. These identifiers were attached to individual cDNA molecules. One entry per CDR3 protein, called by TCRdb with MiXCR from the 5' RACE reads. Of about 68,000 distinct CDR3 sequences in the sample, roughly 10% were seen once. This clonotype originated in an adult who was a healthcare worker with PCR-confirmed SARS-CoV-2 infection or an uninfected control (not recorded which). The V and J genes are TRBV21-1 and TRBJ1-2; the table's D call, TRBD1, has no DNA check behind it. TRBV21-1 is a listed pseudogene. Material: whole blood. CDR3 residues: CASSAGQCPNYGYTF. CDR3 nucleotide sequence: TGTGCCAGCAGCGCCGGACAGTGTCCTAACTATGGCTACACCTTC.